This TCR beta chain was captured by sequencing in a study of persistence of HIV-infected CD4 T cells. The libraries were made with immunoSEQ version 4 in survey mode. Each sample used up to 1 ug genomic DNA diluted to about 10 ng/uL. The method was immunoSEQ multiplex PCR; TCRdb's version includes in-frame clones alone and lacks a portion of them. The sample carries about 36,000 clones, roughly 84% recorded once. Per germline, CDR1 SEHNR and CDR2 FQNEAQ (reference sequence). This CDR3 is built from 15 residues. The trim removed 10 bases at V and 9 bases at J, leaving 12 bases unmatched. Details on this clone: Its antigen is not identified.

Broader study findings: TCRbeta richness was lower in CMV- and Gag-responding cells than in anti-CD3/anti-CD28-responding cells.

An overlapping HIV-1 Gag peptide pool stimulated these cells at 0.95 to 1 ug/peptide/mL. CD40L-negative CD69-negative CD45RO-high memory CD4+ T cells were sorted as populations depleted of antigen-responding cells. Anti-CD28/CD49d costimulation, CD40-blocking antibody and enfuvirtide were given to CD8-depleted PBMCs for under 20 hours. This sequence originates from an adult with HIV. The donor label of this sample is uncertain. Specimen: cultured CD4+ T cells from PBMCs, collected from a patient who received antiretroviral therapy. This sequence joins TRBV7-9 and TRBJ1-6; 10 bases map to TRBD1. CDR3 DNA sequence: TGTGCCAACACCTCCGAAGGGACAGGGGTTTCACCCCTCCACTTT. Translating gives CANTSEGTGVSPLHF.